This T cell receptor beta chain was sequenced in a study of early T cells in non-severe SARS-CoV-2 infection. Study details: Investigators sequenced bulk RNA drawn from unsorted whole blood, and chains remained unpaired.

Whole-study results and caveats: Database matching using VDJdb favored anti-spike CD8 responses, with private and CD4 specificities left missing.

The library protocol tagged individual cDNA molecules with unique molecular identifiers. TCRdb recomputed calls from the 5' RACE reads with MiXCR, one row per CDR3 protein. The table records some 40,000 distinct CDR3 sequences, 10% to 15% of them present only once. Germline V lookup: CDR1 DFQATT, CDR2 SNEGSKA (reference sequence). The ends were cut back, 6 bases at V and 0 bases at J, with 16 bases in the middle. The CDR3 loop spans 15 amino acids. This clonotype occurred many times. Its target is not known. V usage is TRBV20-1 and J usage is TRBJ2-3; D is uncertain. The clonotype was recovered from an adult who was a healthcare worker with PCR-confirmed SARS-CoV-2 infection or an uninfected control (not recorded which). Input material: whole blood. The CDR3 reads CSAPNLERSTDTQYF. The CDR3, as DNA: TGCAGTGCCCCCAATTTGGAGAGAAGCACAGATACGCAGTATTTT.